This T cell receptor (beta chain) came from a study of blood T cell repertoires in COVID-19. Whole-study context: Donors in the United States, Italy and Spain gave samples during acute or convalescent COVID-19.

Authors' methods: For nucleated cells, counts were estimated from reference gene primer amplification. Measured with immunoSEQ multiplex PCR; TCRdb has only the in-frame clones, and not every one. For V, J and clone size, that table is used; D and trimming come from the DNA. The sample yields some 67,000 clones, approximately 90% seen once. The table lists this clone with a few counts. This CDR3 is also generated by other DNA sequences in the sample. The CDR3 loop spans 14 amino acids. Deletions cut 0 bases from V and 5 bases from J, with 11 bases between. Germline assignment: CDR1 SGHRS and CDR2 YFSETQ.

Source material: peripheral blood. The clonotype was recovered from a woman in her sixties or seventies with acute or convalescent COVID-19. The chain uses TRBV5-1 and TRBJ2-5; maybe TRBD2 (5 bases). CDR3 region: CASSLGLRGETQYF. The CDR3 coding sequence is TGCGCCAGCAGCTTGGGCCTGCGCGGGGAGACCCAGTACTTC.